Listed below are T cell receptor beta chains from one sample, sequenced in a study of blood T cells in healthy people across ages. Via MiXCR, TCRdb re-called the 5' RACE reads, giving one row per CDR3 protein. The data hold around 1,600,000 distinct CDR3 sequences, with about 45% observed a single time. Specimen: blood. The origin of the receptors is a woman between 18 and 29 years old in good health. The CDR3 runs from the conserved cysteine through the conserved F or W.

j_gene | v_gene | len | CDR3aa
TRBJ2-1 | TRBV10-3 | 14 | CAISDGAGDNEQFF
TRBJ2-3 | TRBV7-2 | 20 | CASSYPSHLAGGTSTDTQYF
TRBJ1-4 | TRBV6-5 | 14 | CASSYGAVTEKLFF
TRBJ2-1 | TRBV4-3 | 17 | CASSQAAPGGEFDEQFF
TRBJ2-3 | TRBV20-1 | 14 | CSARERPVPDTQYF
TRBJ1-1 | TRBV9 | 15 | CASSALPDADTEAFF
TRBJ2-1 | TRBV11-2 | 15 | CASSTPRGYYNEQFF
TRBJ1-5 | TRBV20-1 | 15 | CSARDWLYSNQPQHF
TRBJ2-2 | TRBV5-1 | 14 | CASHASGGSRELFF
TRBJ2-3 | TRBV4-3 | 17 | CASSQDVLAVNTDTQYF
TRBJ2-4 | TRBV13 | 16 | CASSLAVGGDKNIQYF
TRBJ2-3 | TRBV20-1 | 13 | CSARRLAGGTQYF
TRBJ2-5 | TRBV2 | 14 | CASKADRLYNEQYF
TRBJ2-1 | TRBV6-5 | 15 | CASRRQGPFYNEQFF
TRBJ1-5 | TRBV7-2 | 12 | CASSSYNQPQHF
TRBJ2-2 | TRBV29-1 | 14 | CSFRDRLNTGELFF
TRBJ2-7 | TRBV12-3/TRBV12-4 | 14 | CASNQLALPSEQYF
TRBJ2-5 | TRBV12-3/TRBV12-4 | 11 | CASSLGNLGYF
TRBJ1-1 | TRBV15 | 14 | CATSRVRGSTEAFF
TRBJ2-4 | TRBV29-1 | 11 | CSVVNRGDQYF
TRBJ1-4 | TRBV10-3 | 14 | CAISDLGGLEKLFF
TRBJ1-6 | TRBV6-5 | 14 | CASSYSSGETPLHF
TRBJ2-7 | TRBV27 | 16 | CASSISTGLLSYEQYF
TRBJ1-2 | TRBV4-3 | 18 | CASSQDPRTPISLYGYTF
TRBJ1-5 | TRBV29-1 | 12 | CSAGTDNQPQHF
TRBJ2-3 | TRBV5-1 | 12 | CASSSMSDTQYF
TRBJ2-2 | TRBV6-6 | 17 | CASSYPFSGFGAGELFF
TRBJ1-1 | TRBV30 | 13 | CAWSQGPGTEAFF
TRBJ2-3 | TRBV4-2 | 16 | CASSPGQGWSTDTQYF
TRBJ2-1 | TRBV20-1 | 14 | CSADIAGVRETQFF
TRBJ1-2 | TRBV21-1 | 15 | CASSSKGPRTYGYTF
TRBJ1-1 | TRBV6-2/TRBV6-3 | 14 | CASCRTALNTEAFF
TRBJ2-7 | TRBV7-2 | 14 | CASSLTGQNYEQYF
TRBJ1-4 | TRBV28 | 15 | CASSNARTPNEKLFF
TRBJ1-1 | TRBV4-1 | 16 | CASSQGYSGMNTEAFF
TRBJ2-3 | TRBV24-1 | 15 | CATSAPGQGRDTQYF
TRBJ2-3 | TRBV30 | 15 | CAWSVGRGGTDTQYF